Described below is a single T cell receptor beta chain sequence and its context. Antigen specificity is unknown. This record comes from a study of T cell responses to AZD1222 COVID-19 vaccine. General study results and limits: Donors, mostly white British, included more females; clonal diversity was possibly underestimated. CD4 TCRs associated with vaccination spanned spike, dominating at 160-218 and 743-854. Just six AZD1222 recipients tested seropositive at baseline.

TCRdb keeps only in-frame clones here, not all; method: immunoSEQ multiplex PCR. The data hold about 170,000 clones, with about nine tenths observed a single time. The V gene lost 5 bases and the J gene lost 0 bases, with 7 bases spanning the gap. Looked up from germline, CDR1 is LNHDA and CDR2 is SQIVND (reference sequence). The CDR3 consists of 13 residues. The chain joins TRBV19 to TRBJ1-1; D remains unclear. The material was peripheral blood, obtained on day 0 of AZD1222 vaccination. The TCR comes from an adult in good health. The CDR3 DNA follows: TGTGCCAGTAGTCCCTCGGTGAACACTGAAGCTTTCTTT. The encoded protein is CASSPSVNTEAFF. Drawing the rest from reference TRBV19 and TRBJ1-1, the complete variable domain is DGGITQSPKYLFRKEGQNVTLSCEQNLNHDAMYWYRQDPGQGLRLIYYSQIVNDFQKGDIAEGYSVSREKKESFPLTVTSAQKNPTAFYLCASSPSVNTEAFFGQGTRLTVV.